This T cell receptor (beta chain) was sequenced during a study of T cell responses to AZD1222 COVID-19 vaccine (TCRdb year 2021). Study-wide context: A total of over 230 trial participants underwent TCR sequencing, of whom about 210 received two doses of AZD1222 and about 25 received two doses of the MenACWY control vaccine. Trial participants were enrolled by age into 18-55, 56-69 and 70-plus year subgroups, with about 150, 27 and 61 TCR-sequenced participants respectively. Results and caveats for the whole study, not just this receptor: The vaccine-associated CD4 TCRs covered the entire spike protein, and the dominant responses fell in regions 160-218 and 743-854. Because no day 14 peak-response samples were available, repertoires were characterized only after the peak T cell response. Participants were mostly white British, with more females than males. The authors suggested clonal diversity may have been underestimated. After two AZD1222 doses, spike-specific TCR breadth and depth were significantly higher than at day 0 and than in MenACWY recipients. In the small 56-69-year group, the increase in depth fell short of significance, most likely because of low power. Only five to seven AZD1222 recipients were SARS-CoV-2 seropositive at baseline, limiting conclusions about previously exposed vaccinees. Nearly half of unique spike-specific TCRs reportedly recognized epitopes outside regions mutated in the B.1.351 and B.1.1.7 variants.

The time point label here, explained by the study, means: about 28 days (+/-7) after the second vaccine dose. AZD1222 recipients with second doses at about 4 weeks or about 12 weeks were pooled, because spike-specific TCR depth and breadth did not differ between schedules. Vaccinee samples came from UK trials COV001 and COV002, including a single-blind randomized controlled phase 2/3 trial of AZD1222 (ChAdOx1 nCoV-19) in healthy adults. For TCRbeta chain sequencing, PBMC samples from trial participants were taken at day 0 and at day 28 after the second dose. For this clone: What antigen it recognizes has not been identified. No much larger clonotype is one base removed from it; base qualities were not supplied.

The germline V gene yields SGHTS for CDR1 and YDEGEE for CDR2. There are 15 amino acids in the CDR3, from cysteine to phenylalanine inclusive. Only the CDR3 DNA stays, 45 bases, in frame from base 1. V loses 5 bases of germline sequence and J loses 2 bases, and the interval between the two ends is 14 bases. The CDR3 regions of human TCRbeta chains were subjected to immunosequencing. Per the original workflow: TCRs in the repertoires were matched against a reference library of SARS-CoV-2-specific TCRs that had been generated with the MIRA antigen-specificity platform. Breadth meant the fraction of unique TCRs that were SARS-CoV-2-associated, whereas depth meant the fraction of total T cells that were SARS-CoV-2-associated. Each spike-specific TCR was assigned to its reactive spike region and to a CD4 or CD8 class using the MIRA data. Log10-transformed breadth and depth values were compared by one-way ANOVA with Sidak's multiple comparisons tests. Held by TCRdb, this immuneACCESS table contains in-frame sequences only and omits some clones. Under half of the omission traces to an unresolved V gene where checked; the cause of the rest is unknown. The V and J calls and the clone size are those of that table, but D and trimming were determined from the DNA. This sample is represented by approximately 150,000 clones; roughly 94% of them were singletons. The leading ten clones occupy just over 5% of the sample.

This clonotype was obtained from an adult who received the AZD1222 COVID-19 vaccine. The rearranged chain carries TRBV5-8 and TRBJ1-3; perhaps TRBD1 is the D gene, with 5 bases matching. The source material was peripheral blood, sampled 28 days after the second AZD1222 dose. DNA sequence: TGTGCCAGCAGTCAAACACCAGGGCCTGGAAACACCATATATTTT. The encoded protein is CASSQTPGPGNTIYF.